This TCR beta chain stems from a study of blood T cell repertoires in COVID-19. Looking at the study overall: The cDNA or gDNA used as material had been derived from T cells, B-cell-depleted T cells, or PBMCs.

There are 15 residues in the CDR3. With 5 bases clipped from V and 6 bases from J, the junction kept 12 bases outside the gene matches. Germline CDR1 reads SGHNT; CDR2 reads YENEEA. Some clones are missing from TCRdb's copy, which holds only in-frame ones; the method was immunoSEQ multiplex PCR. The sample carries tens of thousands of clones, more than 85% recorded once. The sequenced material came from peripheral blood. This clonotype originated in a human donor with active COVID-19. The donor label of this sample is uncertain. V gene TRBV11-3 combines with J gene TRBJ1-2; 7 nucleotides agree with TRBD1. In DNA, the CDR3 is TGTGCCAGCAGCCTACTCCCAACAGGGGCTAATGGCTACACCTTC. Translation: CASSLLPTGANGYTF. Full variable domain (missing parts from reference TRBV11-3 and TRBJ1-2): EAGVVQSPRYKIIEKKQPVAFWCNPISGHNTLYWYLQNLGQGPELLIRYENEEAVDDSQLPKDRFSAERLKGVDSTLKIQPAELGDSAVYLCASSLLPTGANGYTFGSGTRLTVV.